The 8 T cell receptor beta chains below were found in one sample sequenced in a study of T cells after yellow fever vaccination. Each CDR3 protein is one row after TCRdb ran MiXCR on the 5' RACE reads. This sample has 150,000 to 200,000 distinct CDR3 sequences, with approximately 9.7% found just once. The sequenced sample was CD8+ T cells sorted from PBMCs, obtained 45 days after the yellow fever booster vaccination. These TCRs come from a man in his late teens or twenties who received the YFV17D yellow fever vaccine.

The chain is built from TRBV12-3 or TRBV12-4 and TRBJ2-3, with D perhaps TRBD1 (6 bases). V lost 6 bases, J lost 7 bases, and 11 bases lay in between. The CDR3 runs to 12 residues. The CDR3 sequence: CASSPTGNTQYF. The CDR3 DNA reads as TGTGCCAGCAGCCCCACAGGGAATACGCAGTATTTT.

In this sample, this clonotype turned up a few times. In DNA form, the CDR3 reads TGCGCCAGCAGCCAAGATCTCATTAAAGAGACCCAGTACTTC. This encodes CASSQDLIKETQYF. The rearrangement uses TRBV4-3 and TRBJ2-5, with no clear D. Between the trimmed V and J ends, which lost 0 bases and 3 bases, there was a span of 8 bases. Germline loops: CDR1 LGHNA, CDR2 YSLEER. This CDR3 comprises 14 residues.

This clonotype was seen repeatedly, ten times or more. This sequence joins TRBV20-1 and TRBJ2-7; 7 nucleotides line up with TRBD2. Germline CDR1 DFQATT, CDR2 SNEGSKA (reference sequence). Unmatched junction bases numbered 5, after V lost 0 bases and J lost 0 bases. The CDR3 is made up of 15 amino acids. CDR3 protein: CSARDERGSSYEQYF. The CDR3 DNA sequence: TGCAGTGCTAGAGACGAGCGGGGTAGCTCCTACGAGCAGTACTTC.

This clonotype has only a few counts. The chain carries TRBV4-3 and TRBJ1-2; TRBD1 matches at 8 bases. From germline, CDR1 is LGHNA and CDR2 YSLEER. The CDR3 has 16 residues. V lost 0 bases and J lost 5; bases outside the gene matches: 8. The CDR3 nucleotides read TGCGCCAGCAGCCAAGATGCGGGGAGACAGGGGTATGGCTACACCTTC. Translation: CASSQDAGRQGYGYTF.

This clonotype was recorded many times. The CDR3 DNA follows: TGCGCCAGCAGCCCCGGGACTAGCGGCTACAATGAGCAGTTCTTC. It codes for CASSPGTSGYNEQFF. The chain links TRBV4-3 to TRBJ2-1; 11 bases fit TRBD2. CDR3 length: 15 amino acids. Germline V gene data show CDR1 as LGHNA and CDR2 as YSLEER. V trimming: 4 bases; J trimming: 3 bases; junction bases outside the gene matches: 2.

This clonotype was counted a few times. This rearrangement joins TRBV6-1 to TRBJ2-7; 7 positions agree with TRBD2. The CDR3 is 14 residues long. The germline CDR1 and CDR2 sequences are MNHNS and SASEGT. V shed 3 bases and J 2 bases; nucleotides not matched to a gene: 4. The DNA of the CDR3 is TGTGCCAGCAGTGAGCCGGGGAGGGCCTACGAGCAGTACGTC. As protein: CASSEPGRAYEQYV.

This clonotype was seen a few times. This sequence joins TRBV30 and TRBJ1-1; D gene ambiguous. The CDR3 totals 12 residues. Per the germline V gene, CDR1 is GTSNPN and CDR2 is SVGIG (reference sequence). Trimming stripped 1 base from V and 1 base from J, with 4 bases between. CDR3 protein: CAWSGENTEAFF. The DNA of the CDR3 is TGTGCCTGGAGTGGGGAGAACACTGAAGCTTTCTTT.

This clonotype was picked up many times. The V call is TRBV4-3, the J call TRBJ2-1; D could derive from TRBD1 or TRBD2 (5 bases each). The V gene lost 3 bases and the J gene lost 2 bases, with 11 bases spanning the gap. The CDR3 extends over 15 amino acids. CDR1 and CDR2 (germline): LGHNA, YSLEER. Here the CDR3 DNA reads TGCGCCAGCAGCCAGGAGTGGGACCCCTACAATGAGCAGTTCTTC. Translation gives CASSQEWDPYNEQFF.